This T cell receptor (beta chain) came from a study of blood T cell repertoires in COVID-19. Turning to this clone: In the same sample, other DNA sequences code for this CDR3.

The data were produced by immunoSEQ multiplex PCR, yet TCRdb's version contains in-frame clones alone and is incomplete. The sample consists of about 140,000 clones, around three quarters of them appearing once. This TCR was sampled from a man aged 60 to 69 with acute or convalescent COVID-19. The sample was peripheral blood.

CDR3 sequence: CASSTIAGVSTDTQYF. The CDR3 DNA follows: TGTGCCAGTAGTACAATAGCGGGAGTGAGCACAGATACGCAGTATTTT. The genes are TRBV19 and TRBJ2-3; TRBD2 matches 9 bases. Germline assignment: CDR1 LNHDA and CDR2 SQIVND (reference sequence). J lost 0 bases, V lost 4 bases, and 5 bases had no gene match. CDR3 length: 16 amino acids. The full variable domain, its missing parts supplied by reference TRBV19 and TRBJ2-3, is DGGITQSPKYLFRKEGQNVTLSCEQNLNHDAMYWYRQDPGQGLRLIYYSQIVNDFQKGDIAEGYSVSREKKESFPLTVTSAQKNPTAFYLCASSTIAGVSTDTQYFGPGTRLTVL.